These 15 T cell receptor beta chains came from one sample sequenced in a study of shared clonotypes between healthy human individuals. CD45RO-negative, CCR7-selected cells formed the naive CD8 fraction, which excluded terminally differentiated effector memory CD45RA+ cells. Profiling relied on immunoSEQ multiplex PCR, and the TCRdb table lists in-frame clones only, not all of them. The sample contains around 2,100,000 clones, around 96% of which appear only once. The sample was naive CD8+ T cells sorted from blood. Receptors originate from a young man in good health.

V usage is TRBV6-1 and J usage is TRBJ1-2, with 7 positions matching TRBD1. With 7 bases clipped from V and 4 bases from J, the junction kept 6 bases outside the gene matches. Per germline, CDR1 MNHNS and CDR2 SASEGT. There are 13 residues in the CDR3. CDR3 sequence (DNA): TGTGCCAGCAACCCCAGGGGGTCCTATGGCTACACCTTC. As protein: CASNPRGSYGYTF.

This clone turned up a few times. The V and J genes are TRBV19 and TRBJ2-5, with 7 nucleotides matching TRBD2. From germline, CDR1 is LNHDA and CDR2 SQIVND (reference sequence). There are 15 residues in the CDR3. Trimming cost V 7 bases and J 5 bases; bases outside gene matches: 13. CDR3 region: CASTQFGGTRETQYF. The CDR3 region has the DNA TGTGCCAGTACCCAATTCGGGGGGACGCGGGAGACCCAGTACTTC.

A note on this clone: Distinct nucleotide sequences in the sample also encode this CDR3. The chain is built from TRBV6-5 and TRBJ2-1; D remains ambiguous. Germline V gene lookup returns CDR1 MNHEY and CDR2 SVGAGI. This CDR3 has 15 residues. V lost 6 bases and J 0 bases, leaving 12 bases between the germline ends. The CDR3 loop is CASSQTSGSYNEQFF. The CDR3 DNA reads as TGTGCCAGCAGCCAGACCTCAGGCTCCTACAATGAGCAGTTCTTC.

The chain employs TRBV13 and TRBJ2-3; TRBD1 is a possible D gene (6 bases). V was trimmed by 4 bases and J by 1 base, leaving 12 bases between them. The CDR3 covers 15 residues. Per germline, CDR1 PRHDT and CDR2 FYEKMQ (reference sequence). The CDR3 loop reads CASSSTGIGTDTQYF. Here the CDR3 DNA reads TGTGCCAGCAGCTCTACAGGGATCGGCACAGATACGCAGTATTTT. Full variable domain (rest looked up from reference TRBV13 and TRBJ2-3): AAGVIQSPRHLIKEKRETATLKCYPIPRHDTVYWYQQGPGQDPQFLISFYEKMQSDKGSIPDRFSAQQFSDYHSELNMSSLELGDSALYFCASSSTGIGTDTQYFGPGTRLTVL.

This clone was recorded only once. DNA of the CDR3: TGTGCCAGCAGCGCACGTCTTACTAGCACGGGCAATGAGCAGTTCTTC. Amino acid sequence: CASSARLTSTGNEQFF. The rearrangement uses TRBV9 and TRBJ2-1; D possibly corresponds to TRBD2 (6 bases). Trimming took off 3 bases at V and 6 bases at J, with 19 bases between the two ends. CDR1 and CDR2 (germline): SGDLS, YYNGEE. This CDR3 region has 16 residues.

The rearrangement uses TRBV2 and TRBJ1-3; D perhaps matches TRBD1 (5 bases). V lost 3 bases and J 2 bases, leaving 14 bases between the germline ends. Germline assignment: CDR1 SNHLY and CDR2 FYNNEI. CDR3 length: 16 amino acids. The DNA for the CDR3 is TGTGCCAGCAGTGACCCCGCAGGGCTTGCTGGAAACACCATATATTTT. This sequence encodes CASSDPAGLAGNTIYF. Full variable domain (outside the CDR3, taken from reference TRBV2 and TRBJ1-3): EPEVTQTPSHQVTQMGQEVILRCVPISNHLYFYWYRQILGQKVEFLVSFYNNEISEKSEIFDDQFSVERPDGSNFTLKIRSTKLEDSAMYFCASSDPAGLAGNTIYFGEGSWLTVV.

This chain links TRBV6-5 with TRBJ2-5, with TRBD1 as a possible D gene (6 bases). In germline, CDR1 is MNHEY, CDR2 SVGAGI. CDR3 length: 16 amino acids. V was clipped by 0 bases and J by 5 bases, with 16 bases between them. The CDR3: CASSYSTTWGRETQYF. CDR3 bases: TGTGCCAGCAGTTACTCGACTACCTGGGGGCGGGAGACCCAGTACTTC.

The chain has TRBV10-3 and TRBJ2-3, with a possible D match to TRBD2 (6 bases). Trimming took off 2 bases at V and 4 bases at J, with 13 bases between the two ends. Germline V gives CDR1 ENHRY, CDR2 SYGVKD. This CDR3 is built from 15 residues. CDR3 protein: CAISEAGGGSDTQYF. The CDR3 DNA reads TGTGCCATCAGTGAGGCCGGAGGAGGGTCAGATACGCAGTATTTT.

The rearrangement links TRBV5-6 to TRBJ2-5, with 9 positions matching TRBD2. Germline values: CDR1 SGHDT, CDR2 YYEEEE. This CDR3 spans 17 amino acids. Trimming removed 5 bases from V and 5 bases from J; junction bases left unmatched: 16. The CDR3 bases are TGTGCCAGCAGTTATTATGCCCGGTTAGCGGGGGAGGAGACCCAGTACTTC. Translating it yields CASSYYARLAGEETQYF.

The V call is TRBV10-3, the J call TRBJ2-3; D perhaps matches TRBD1 (7 bases). V was trimmed by 2 bases and J by 4 bases, leaving 22 bases between them. CDR3 length equals 18 residues. In germline, CDR1 is ENHRY, CDR2 SYGVKD. The CDR3 sequence: CAISEVRGAALGSDTQYF. The CDR3 DNA reads TGTGCCATCAGTGAGGTCAGGGGGGCTGCACTAGGGTCAGATACGCAGTATTTT.

About this clone itself: Other DNA sequences within the sample encode an identical CDR3. The gene calls are TRBV9 and TRBJ2-7, with D possibly TRBD1 on 6 matching bases. There are 12 residues in the CDR3. Germline V gene lookup returns CDR1 SGDLS and CDR2 YYNGEE. Trimming pared 3 bases from V and 6 bases from J, leaving 10 bases between. This CDR3 is CASSGQGSEQYF. The CDR3 bases are TGTGCCAGCAGCGGCCAGGGGAGCGAGCAGTACTTC.

The chain combines TRBV19 with TRBJ2-7; 9 bases map to TRBD1. V shed 7 bases and J 1 base; nucleotides not matched to a gene: 5. This CDR3 has 14 amino acids. Germline lookup yields CDR1 LNHDA and CDR2 SQIVND (reference sequence). CDR3 protein: CASTAGTGSYEQYF. The CDR3 coding sequence is TGTGCCAGTACCGCCGGGACAGGGTCCTACGAGCAGTACTTC.

This rearrangement joins TRBV28 to TRBJ1-3, with unresolved D. With 6 bases removed from V and 2 bases from J, the gap between germline ends came to 11 bases. The CDR3 runs 14 residues. The germline V gene has CDR1 MDHEN and CDR2 SYDVKM. CDR3 sequence (DNA): TGTGCCAGCAGGGGCCCGAGAACTGGAAACACCATATATTTT. It encodes CASRGPRTGNTIYF.

Points on this clone: Different DNA sequences within this sample yield the same CDR3. CDR3 in DNA: TGTGCCAGCAGCTTGGAGACAGGGGGGTTTAACTATGGCTACACCTTC. It yields the protein CASSLETGGFNYGYTF. The chain has TRBV5-6 and TRBJ1-2; 9 bases agree with TRBD1. CDR3 length: 16 residues. Germline values: CDR1 SGHDT, CDR2 YYEEEE. V lost 0 bases, J lost 1 base, and 4 bases stayed unmatched.

The V call is TRBV9, the J call TRBJ2-2; D uncertain. Between the trimmed V and J ends, which lost 0 bases and 1 base, there was a span of 4 bases. This CDR3 region has 14 residues. CDR1 and CDR2 (germline): SGDLS, YYNGEE. The CDR3 coding sequence is TGTGCCAGCAGCGTAGGCCTGAACACCGGGGAGCTGTTTTTT. Protein: CASSVGLNTGELFF.